What follows are 2 T cell receptor beta chains derived from one specimen sequenced in a study of cytomegalovirus exposure and HLA in healthy donors (TCRdb year 2017). The library was built by means of the immunoSEQ multiplex PCR assay. For the multiplex PCR, a mixture combining 60 forward primers for TCR Vbeta segments and 13 reverse primers for TCR Jbeta segments was used. The table was pulled from immuneACCESS by TCRdb, which kept in-frame rearrangements only. Such tables lose some clones; where checked, under half of the loss comes from unresolved V genes, and the rest has no known cause. In this sample the table shows 130,000 or so clones, roughly four fifths of which occur a single time. Clones ranked in the top ten supply about 1.8% of the sample. Sequencing used PBMCs. Receptors were obtained from a man in his late teens or twenties in good health and CMV-seronegative.

This clone appeared once. The chain employs TRBV4-2 and TRBJ1-5; maybe TRBD1 (5 bases). Trimming shortened V by 0 bases and J by 4 bases, and 13 bases separated the two germline ends. Germline V CDR1 and CDR2: LGHNA, YNFKEQ. This CDR3 is 16 amino acids long. CDR3 sequence reads: CASSQDFVQGNQPQHF. CDR3 in DNA: TGTGCCAGCAGCCAAGATTTTGTGCAGGGTAATCAGCCCCAGCATTTT.

The chain combines TRBV28 with TRBJ1-5; 7 bases map to TRBD1. This CDR3 contains 15 residues. V lost 6 bases to trimming and J lost 0 bases; unmatched junction nucleotides: 5. CDR1 and CDR2 (germline): MDHEN, SYDVKM. CDR3 residues: CASRSAGGSNQPQHF. The CDR3 DNA sequence: TGTGCCAGCAGGTCCGCAGGGGGTAGCAATCAGCCCCAGCATTTT.